Here is one T cell receptor beta chain with its context. This specimen comes from a study of blood T cell repertoires in COVID-19. About the study: The United States, Italy and Spain supplied acute and convalescent COVID-19 samples. Nucleic acid was either cDNA or gDNA, and it came from T cells, B-cell-depleted T cells, or PBMCs.

Study processing details: Quantification of nucleated cells was approximated via reference gene primer amplification. Produced via immunoSEQ multiplex PCR; TCRdb's table is partial and in-frame only. Clone size and V and J calls were adopted from that table, with D and trimming inferred from the DNA. This sample has roughly 80,000 clones, with around 76% found just once. The TCR sequence derives from a man between 65 and 85 years old with active or convalescent COVID-19. Specimen: peripheral blood.

The CDR3 coding sequence is TGTGCCAGCAGCTTTTCTGGAGACGGGAATCAGCCCCAGCATTTT. This translates into CASSFSGDGNQPQHF. This chain links TRBV7-6 with TRBJ1-5, with D unresolved. Germline V CDR1 and CDR2: SGHVS, FNYEAQ. This CDR3 has 15 amino acids. V was clipped by 3 bases and J by 4 bases, with 13 bases between them.